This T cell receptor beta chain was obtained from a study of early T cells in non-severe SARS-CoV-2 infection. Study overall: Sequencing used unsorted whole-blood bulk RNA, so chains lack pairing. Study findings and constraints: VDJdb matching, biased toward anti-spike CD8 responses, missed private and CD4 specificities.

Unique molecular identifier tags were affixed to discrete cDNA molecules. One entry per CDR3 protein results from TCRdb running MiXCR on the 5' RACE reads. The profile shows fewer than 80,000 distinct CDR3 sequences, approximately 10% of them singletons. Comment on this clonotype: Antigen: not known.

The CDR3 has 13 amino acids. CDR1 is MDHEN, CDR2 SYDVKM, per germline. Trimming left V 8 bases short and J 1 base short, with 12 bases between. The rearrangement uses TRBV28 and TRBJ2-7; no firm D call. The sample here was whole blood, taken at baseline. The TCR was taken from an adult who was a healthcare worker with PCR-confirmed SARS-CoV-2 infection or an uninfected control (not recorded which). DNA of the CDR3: TGTGCCAGCCTAGGGATTCTATCCTACGAGCAGTACTTC. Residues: CASLGILSYEQYF.